This entry is about one TCR beta chain. Its antigen is as yet unknown. TCRdb re-called the 5' RACE reads through MiXCR, storing one row per CDR3 protein. Seen here are around 130,000 distinct CDR3 sequences, roughly 15% observed once, and the top ten hold over 11%. Trimming pared 1 base from V and 0 bases from J, leaving 11 bases between. This CDR3 is 16 amino acids long. The germline gives CDR1 MGHDK, CDR2 SYGVNS. The sample is drawn from a study of T-cell memory formation after mild COVID-19. Whole-study context: Among the donors, TCR clusters were largely specific to each donor.

Points from the study as a whole: Chiefly within CM and EM were the contracting CD4+ clones; CD8+ ones were within EMRA. Second-wave clones reaching peak frequency on day 37 lacked confirmed SARS-CoV-2 specificity. Later expanders leaned CD4+, whereas clones that contracted between day 15 and 85 were balanced CD4/CD8.

The sequence was obtained from an adult woman who had mild COVID-19 (a few samples of this study predate the infection). Cell type and time point are not known. The sequencing input was PBMCs or a T cell subset sorted from them (not recorded which). The chain couples TRBV25-1 to TRBJ2-3; D might be TRBD1 or TRBD2, each matching 5 bases. CDR3 in amino acids: CASSEWGPGSTDTQYF. CDR3 nucleotides: TGTGCCAGCAGTGAATGGGGCCCGGGAAGCACAGATACGCAGTATTTT.